One T cell receptor (beta chain) is described in this entry. This sample stems from a study of cytomegalovirus exposure and HLA in healthy donors. With 60 Vbeta and 13 Jbeta primers, the PCR was carried out. In the original processing: The authors later counted around 80 million unique TCR beta chains, 9.5 million to 11 million of them shared. Generated by immunoSEQ multiplex PCR, the TCRdb table keeps only in-frame clones and is missing some. V and J calls and clone size are given by that table; D and trimming were obtained from the DNA. The top ten clones hold 2% to 3% of a sample with some 150,000 clones, around 80% of them seen once. Sequenced: PBMCs. The source is a man aged 50-59 years in good health and CMV-seronegative.

The CDR3 DNA sequence: TGTGCCAGCAGCCGGGACACCGAAGAGACCCAGTACTTC. Translation gives CASSRDTEETQYF. The gene calls are TRBV7-9 and TRBJ2-5; weak D call: TRBD1 (6 bases). V lost 5 bases, J lost 3 bases, and 10 bases lay in between. Germline V gene lookup returns CDR1 SEHNR and CDR2 FQNEAQ (reference sequence). The CDR3 is 13 residues long.